The rows below give T cell receptor beta chains drawn from one sample of a study of blood T cell repertoires in COVID-19. The table came from immunoSEQ multiplex PCR; TCRdb's copy has only in-frame clones and leaves some out. This sample carries a few hundred thousand clones, 70% to 90% of them seen once, and the ten largest clones take roughly 6.1%. Material for sequencing was peripheral blood. These receptors were obtained from a woman between 45 and 65 years old with COVID-19, enrolled during active disease. Each CDR3 is given without its conserved first and last residue. Fields, in order: V gene, J gene, CDR3 protein.

TRBV5-1	TRBJ2-5	ASSVSGAVQETQY
TRBV4-2	TRBJ2-1	ASSQEILASSYNEQF
TRBV29-1	TRBJ2-2	STSGTNTGELF
TRBV24-1	TRBJ1-5	ATSDPGGNQPQH
TRBV18	TRBJ2-1	ASSPRGSSYNEQF
TRBV6-5	TRBJ2-5	ASSYSPTETQY
TRBV29-1	TRBJ1-1	SVEDTGVSTEAF
TRBV10-3	TRBJ1-4	AISPGGANEKLF
TRBV7-2	TRBJ2-7	ASSFGGRRSYEQY
TRBV5-6	TRBJ2-3	ASSDEGASGRKSTDTQY
TRBV19	TRBJ1-2	ASSKRRQGPDYGYT
TRBV30	TRBJ1-3	AFHPGTGFVLGNTIY
TRBV27	TRBJ1-4	ASSLSRAEKLF
TRBV2	TRBJ2-3	ASLEGGSTDTQY
TRBV19	TRBJ2-5	ASKVDRRGGAETQY
TRBV28	TRBJ2-1	ASSFPGNNEQF
TRBV5-4	TRBJ2-5	ASSPPGLQETQY
TRBV18	TRBJ2-5	ASSPPSASGYQETQY
TRBV6-7	TRBJ2-7	ASRLDRFPSSYEQY
TRBV5-1	TRBJ2-1	ASSLGLAGGDEQF
TRBV29-1	TRBJ1-3	SVESGGGQGTTGNTIY
TRBV27	TRBJ1-1	ASCLRRGTTEAF
TRBV3-1/TRBV3-2	TRBJ2-1	ASSQRGGAYNEQF
TRBV5-4	TRBJ2-3	ASSLREGTDTQY
TRBV18	TRBJ1-1	ASSLGQLNTEAF
TRBV7-6	TRBJ2-1	ASSFKDRYNEQF
TRBV18	TRBJ1-4	ASSPTRTGKDEKLF
TRBV18	TRBJ1-2	ASSPPTGFYGYT
TRBV19	TRBJ1-2	ASTPPGGHYGYT